This T cell receptor beta chain appears in the sequencing data of a study of memory CD4+ T cells and cytomegalovirus serostatus. Worth noting for this clone: Its matching antigen is unknown.

Overall study results and limits: The CMV-associated TCR signature appears largely within the CD4+ memory repertoire.

The sort gate was single viable CD3+CD4+CD8-CD45RO+ cells for memory CD4+ T cells. Serum IgG to CMV pp150, pp28, p38 and p52 defined serostatus. CD4+ T cells were isolated by positive magnetic selection. TCRdb's copy holds only in-frame clones and misses some; the assay was immunoSEQ multiplex PCR. Of some 57,000 clones in the sample, over 75% were seen once. Per germline, CDR1 GTSNPN and CDR2 SVGIG (reference sequence). V lost 3 bases and J lost 5, with 14 bases in between. The CDR3 has 13 residues. The sequenced sample consisted of memory CD4+ T cells from blood. The source is an adult in good health and CMV-seronegative. The rearrangement links TRBV30 to TRBJ2-7; tentative D call: TRBD2 (6 bases). The CDR3 region has the DNA TGTGCCTGGAGGAGGAGGGCTAGCCACGAGCAGTACTTC. It specifies CAWRRRASHEQYF.